The present T cell receptor beta chain was sequenced within a study of T cells in tuberculosis. The germline gives CDR1 MGHDK, CDR2 SYGVNS. This CDR3 contains 16 residues. Trimming took off 5 bases at V and 0 bases at J, with 14 bases between the two ends. Profiling relied on immunoSEQ multiplex PCR, and the TCRdb table lists in-frame clones only, not all of them. The profile covers some 40,000 clones, with 95% appearing a single time and 3.5% to 4.5% taken by the ten largest. The sequencing sample was made of PBMCs. This chain joins TRBV25-1 and TRBJ1-3, with a weak D call TRBD1 (5 bases). This clonotype was obtained from a donor aged 5-35 years with latent tuberculosis or without tuberculosis infection. The CDR3 DNA reads TGTGCCAGCAGTACCCAAGGGGTGAGCTCTGGAAACACCATATATTTT. This gives the protein CASSTQGVSSGNTIYF.